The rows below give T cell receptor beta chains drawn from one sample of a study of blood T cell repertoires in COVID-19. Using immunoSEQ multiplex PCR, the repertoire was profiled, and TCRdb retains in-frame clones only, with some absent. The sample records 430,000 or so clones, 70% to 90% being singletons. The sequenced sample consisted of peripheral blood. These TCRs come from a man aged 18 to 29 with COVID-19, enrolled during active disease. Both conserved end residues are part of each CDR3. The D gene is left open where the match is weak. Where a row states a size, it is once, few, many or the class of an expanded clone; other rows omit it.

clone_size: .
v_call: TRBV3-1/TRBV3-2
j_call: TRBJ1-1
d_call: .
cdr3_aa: CASSQGTANTEAFF
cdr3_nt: TGTGCCAGCAGCCAAGGGACAGCCAACACTGAAGCTTTCTTT

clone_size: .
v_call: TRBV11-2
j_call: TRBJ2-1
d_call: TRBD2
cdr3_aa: CASSTASGSEQFF
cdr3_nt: TGTGCCAGCAGCACGGCTAGCGGGAGCGAGCAGTTCTTC

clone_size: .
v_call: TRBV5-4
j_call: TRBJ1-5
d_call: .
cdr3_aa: CASVLRDQPQHF
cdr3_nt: TGTGCCAGCGTCCTCCGGGATCAGCCCCAGCATTTT

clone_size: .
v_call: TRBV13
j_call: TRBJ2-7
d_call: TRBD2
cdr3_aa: CASSLDRTSGTYEQYF
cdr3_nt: TGTGCCAGCAGCTTAGATCGGACTAGCGGGACCTACGAGCAGTACTTC

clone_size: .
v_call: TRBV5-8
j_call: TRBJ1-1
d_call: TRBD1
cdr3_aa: CASSYRGTEAFF
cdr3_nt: TGTGCCAGCAGCTACAGGGGTACTGAAGCTTTCTTT

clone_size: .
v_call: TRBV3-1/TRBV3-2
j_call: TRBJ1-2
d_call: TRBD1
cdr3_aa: CASSQRDRDYGYTF
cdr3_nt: TGTGCCAGCAGCCAACGGGACAGGGACTATGGCTACACCTTC

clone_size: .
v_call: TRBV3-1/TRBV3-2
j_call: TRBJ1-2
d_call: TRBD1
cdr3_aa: CASSRKTGGYGYTF
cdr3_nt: TGTGCCAGCAGCCGCAAAACAGGGGGATATGGCTACACCTTC

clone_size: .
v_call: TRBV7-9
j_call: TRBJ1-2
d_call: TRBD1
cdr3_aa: CASSPRTGNYGYTF
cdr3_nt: TGTGCCAGCAGCCCACGGACAGGGAACTATGGCTACACCTTC

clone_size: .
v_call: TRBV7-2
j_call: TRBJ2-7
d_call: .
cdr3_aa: CASSFGASKHYEQYF
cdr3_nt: TGTGCCAGCAGCTTTGGAGCTTCGAAACACTACGAGCAGTACTTC

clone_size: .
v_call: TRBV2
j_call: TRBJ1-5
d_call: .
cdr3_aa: CASRRDSNQPQHF
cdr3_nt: TGTGCCAGCAGGAGAGATAGCAATCAGCCCCAGCATTTT

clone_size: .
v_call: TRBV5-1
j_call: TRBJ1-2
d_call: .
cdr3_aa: CASSFSQYGYTF
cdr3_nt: TGCGCCAGCAGCTTCTCACAGTATGGCTACACCTTC

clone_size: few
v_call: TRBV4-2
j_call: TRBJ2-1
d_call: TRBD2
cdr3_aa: CASSQETSIYNEQFF
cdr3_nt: TGTGCCAGCAGCCAAGAGACTAGCATCTACAATGAGCAGTTCTTC

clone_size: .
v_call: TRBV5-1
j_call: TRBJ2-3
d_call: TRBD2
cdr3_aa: CASSTGTSDLTQYF
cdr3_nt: TGCGCCAGCAGTACAGGGACTAGCGACCTTACGCAGTATTTT

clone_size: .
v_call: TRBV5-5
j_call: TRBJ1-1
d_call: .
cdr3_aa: CASSLEVRLNTEAFF
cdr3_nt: TGTGCCAGCAGCTTGGAAGTCAGATTGAACACTGAAGCTTTCTTT

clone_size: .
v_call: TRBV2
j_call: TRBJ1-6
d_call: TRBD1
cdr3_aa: CASIPLGQGNSPLHF
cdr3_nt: TGTGCCAGCATCCCTTTGGGACAGGGGAATTCACCCCTCCACTTT

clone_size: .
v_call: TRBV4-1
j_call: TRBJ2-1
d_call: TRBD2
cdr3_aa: CASSEAGTRVHEQFF
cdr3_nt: TGCGCCAGCAGCGAAGCCGGGACTAGGGTCCATGAGCAGTTCTTC

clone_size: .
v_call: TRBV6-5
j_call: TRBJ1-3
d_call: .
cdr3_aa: CASRPTGRPGNTIYF
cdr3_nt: TGTGCCAGCAGGCCTACAGGAAGGCCTGGAAACACCATATATTTT

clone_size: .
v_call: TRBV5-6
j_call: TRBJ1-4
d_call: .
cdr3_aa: CASSLDRDNEKLFF
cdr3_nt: TGTGCCAGCAGCTTGGACAGGGATAATGAAAAACTGTTTTTT

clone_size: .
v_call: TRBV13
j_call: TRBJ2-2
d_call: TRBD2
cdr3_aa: CASSQGTSGAGELFF
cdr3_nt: TGTGCCAGCAGCCAAGGGACTAGCGGGGCCGGGGAGCTGTTTTTT

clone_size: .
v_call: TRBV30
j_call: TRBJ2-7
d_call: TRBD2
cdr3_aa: CAWGGASGSSNYEQYF
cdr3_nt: TGTGCCTGGGGGGGGGCTAGCGGGAGCAGCAACTACGAGCAGTACTTC

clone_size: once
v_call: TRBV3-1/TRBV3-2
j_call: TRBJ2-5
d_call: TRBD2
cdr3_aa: CASSLSGLAGWETQYF
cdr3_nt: TGTGCCAGCAGCCTAAGTGGACTAGCGGGGTGGGAGACCCAGTACTTC

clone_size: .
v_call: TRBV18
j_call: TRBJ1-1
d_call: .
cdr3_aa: CASSLVGGDTEAFF
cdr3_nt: TGTGCCAGCTCACTCGTCGGGGGAGACACTGAAGCTTTCTTT

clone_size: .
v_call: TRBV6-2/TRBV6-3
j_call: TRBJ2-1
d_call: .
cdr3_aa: CASSFTNRENEQFF
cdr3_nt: TGTGCCAGCAGTTTTACCAACAGGGAAAATGAGCAGTTCTTC

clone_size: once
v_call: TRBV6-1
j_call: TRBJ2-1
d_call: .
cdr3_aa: CASSEDPPAGSYNEQFF
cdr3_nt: TGTGCCAGCAGTGAAGACCCCCCCGCGGGGTCCTACAATGAGCAGTTCTTC

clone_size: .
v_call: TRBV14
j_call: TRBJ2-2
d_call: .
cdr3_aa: CASRASSLNTGELFF
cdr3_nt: TGTGCCAGCAGGGCTAGCTCTCTTAACACCGGGGAGCTGTTTTTT

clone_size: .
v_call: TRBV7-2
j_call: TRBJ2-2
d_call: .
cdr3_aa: CASTRQSTNTGELFF
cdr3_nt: TGTGCCAGCACCCGACAGAGTACGAACACCGGGGAGCTGTTTTTT

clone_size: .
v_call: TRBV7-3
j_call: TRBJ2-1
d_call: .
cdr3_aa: CASSLAGRTAEKYNEQFF
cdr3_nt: TGTGCCAGCAGCTTAGCGGGTCGGACTGCCGAAAAGTACAATGAGCAGTTCTTC

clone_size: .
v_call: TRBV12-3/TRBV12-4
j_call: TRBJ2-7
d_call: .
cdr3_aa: CASSYEGSYEQYF
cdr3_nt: TGTGCCAGCAGTTACGAGGGATCCTACGAGCAGTACTTC

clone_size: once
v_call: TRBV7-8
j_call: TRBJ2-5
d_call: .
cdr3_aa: CASSFYETQYF
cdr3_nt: TGTGCCAGCAGCTTTTATGAGACCCAGTACTTC

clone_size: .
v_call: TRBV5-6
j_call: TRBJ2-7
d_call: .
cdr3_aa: CASSLGAAYEQYF
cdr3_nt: TGTGCCAGCAGCTTGGGTGCGGCCTACGAGCAGTACTTC

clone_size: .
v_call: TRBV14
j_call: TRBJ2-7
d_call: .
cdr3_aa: CASSATPSSREQYF
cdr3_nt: TGTGCCAGCAGCGCCACTCCTAGCAGTCGCGAGCAGTACTTC

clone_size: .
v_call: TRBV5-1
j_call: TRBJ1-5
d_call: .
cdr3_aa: CASSSRSSGDQPQHF
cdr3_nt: TGCGCCAGCAGCTCGAGGAGCAGCGGCGATCAGCCCCAGCATTTT

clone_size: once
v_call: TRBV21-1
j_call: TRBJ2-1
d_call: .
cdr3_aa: CASSKPHLRGRVNNEQFF
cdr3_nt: TGTGCCAGCAGCAAACCTCATCTGCGCGGGAGGGTTAACAATGAGCAGTTCTTC

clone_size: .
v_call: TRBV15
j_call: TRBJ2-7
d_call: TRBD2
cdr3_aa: CATSRGGGPYEQYF
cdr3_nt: TGTGCCACCAGCAGAGGGGGGGGACCCTACGAGCAGTACTTC

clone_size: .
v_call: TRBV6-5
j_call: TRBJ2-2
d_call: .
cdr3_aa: CASSPSSLGELFF
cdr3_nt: TGTGCCAGCAGTCCGTCTAGTCTCGGGGAGCTGTTTTTT

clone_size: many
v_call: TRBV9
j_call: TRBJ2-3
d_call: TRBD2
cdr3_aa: CASSVGDYLTTDTQYF
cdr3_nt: TGTGCCAGCAGCGTTGGGGACTACCTAACCACAGATACGCAGTATTTT

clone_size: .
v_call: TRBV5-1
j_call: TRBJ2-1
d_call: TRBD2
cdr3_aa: CASSILAGGGGSYNEQFF
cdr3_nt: TGCGCCAGCAGCATACTAGCGGGAGGGGGAGGCTCCTACAATGAGCAGTTCTTC

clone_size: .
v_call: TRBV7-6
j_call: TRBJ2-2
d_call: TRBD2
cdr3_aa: CASSFGGSLTGELFF
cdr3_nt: TGTGCCAGCAGCTTCGGCGGGAGCCTCACCGGGGAGCTGTTTTTT

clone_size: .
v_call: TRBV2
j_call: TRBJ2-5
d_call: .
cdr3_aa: CAGKTRPQETQYF
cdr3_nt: TGTGCCGGGAAGACTAGGCCACAAGAGACCCAGTACTTC

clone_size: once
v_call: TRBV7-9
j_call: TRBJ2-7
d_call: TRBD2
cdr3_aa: CASSPGGVYEQYF
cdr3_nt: TGTGCCAGCAGCCCGGGGGGGGTCTACGAGCAGTACTTC

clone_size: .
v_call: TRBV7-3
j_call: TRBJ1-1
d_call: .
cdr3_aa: CASSLLSAGAEAFF
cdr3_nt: TGTGCCAGCAGCCTCCTTTCGGCGGGCGCTGAAGCTTTCTTT

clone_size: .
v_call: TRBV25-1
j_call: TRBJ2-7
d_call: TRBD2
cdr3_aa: CASSDPGSGGPYSYEQYF
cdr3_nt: TGTGCCAGCAGTGATCCCGGGAGCGGGGGACCTTACTCCTACGAGCAGTACTTC

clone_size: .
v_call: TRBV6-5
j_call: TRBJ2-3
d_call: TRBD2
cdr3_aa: CASSYLGGGDTDTQYF
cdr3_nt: TGTGCCAGCAGTTACCTTGGCGGGGGGGACACAGATACGCAGTATTTT

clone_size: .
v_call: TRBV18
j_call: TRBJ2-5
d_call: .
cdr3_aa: CASSRNKEGETQYF
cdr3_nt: TGTGCCAGCTCAAGGAACAAGGAGGGGGAGACCCAGTACTTC

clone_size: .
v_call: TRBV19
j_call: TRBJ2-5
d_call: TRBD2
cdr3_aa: CASSTSLTSGGAQTQYF
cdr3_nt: TGTGCCAGTAGTACTTCTTTGACTAGCGGGGGGGCACAGACCCAGTACTTC

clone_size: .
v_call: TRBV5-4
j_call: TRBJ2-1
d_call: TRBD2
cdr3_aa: CASSRETSIEQFF
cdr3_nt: TGTGCCAGCAGCAGGGAGACTAGCATTGAGCAGTTCTTC

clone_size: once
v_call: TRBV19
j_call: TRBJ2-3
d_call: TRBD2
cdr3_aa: CASSMTSGPTTDTQYF
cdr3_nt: TGTGCCAGTAGTATGACTAGCGGACCAACCACAGATACGCAGTATTTT

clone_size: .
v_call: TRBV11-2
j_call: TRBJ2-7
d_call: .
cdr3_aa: CASSLQGTSYEQYF
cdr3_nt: TGTGCCAGCAGCTTGCAAGGGACTTCCTACGAGCAGTACTTC

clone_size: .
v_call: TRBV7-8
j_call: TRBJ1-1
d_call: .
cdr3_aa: CASSLMYRQAMNTEAFF
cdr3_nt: TGTGCCAGCAGCTTAATGTACCGACAGGCCATGAACACTGAAGCTTTCTTT

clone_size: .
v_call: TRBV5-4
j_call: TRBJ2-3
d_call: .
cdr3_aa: CASSKTTDTQYF
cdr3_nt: TGTGCCAGCAGTAAAACTACGGATACGCAGTATTTT